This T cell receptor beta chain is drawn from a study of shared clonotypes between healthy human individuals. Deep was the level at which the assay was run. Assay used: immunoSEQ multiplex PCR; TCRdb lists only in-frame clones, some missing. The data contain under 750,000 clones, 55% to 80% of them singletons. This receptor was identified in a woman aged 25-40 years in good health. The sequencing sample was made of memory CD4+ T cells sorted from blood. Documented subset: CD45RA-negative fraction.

CDR3 nucleotide sequence: TGTGCCAGCAGCCGGGGACTAGAACCCGAGCAGTACTTC. Protein product: CASSRGLEPEQYF. The genes are TRBV6-5 and TRBJ2-7, with 8 bases matching TRBD2. With 6 bases clipped from V and 6 bases from J, the junction kept 7 bases outside the gene matches. Germline V gene lookup returns CDR1 MNHEY and CDR2 SVGAGI. This CDR3 spans 13 amino acids.